Given below is one T cell receptor (beta chain) in context. The source of the sample is a study of blood T cell repertoires in COVID-19. Across the study: From the United States, Italy and Spain came samples of acute and convalescent COVID-19.

Study processing details: Estimation of nucleated cell counts relied on the amplification of reference gene primers. TCRdb keeps only in-frame clones here, not all; method: immunoSEQ multiplex PCR. That table furnishes V, J and clone size, whereas the DNA furnished D and trimming. The profile shows about 120,000 clones, just over 85% of them singletons. CDR3 size: 12 residues. The V end lost 5 bases, the J end lost 8 bases, and 10 bases lay between the germline ends. Sequencing was performed on peripheral blood. The chain couples TRBV12-3 or TRBV12-4 to TRBJ2-1; D may be TRBD2 (6 bases). This TCR came from a man between 35 and 55 years old with acute or convalescent COVID-19. CDR3 loop: CASSLGLDEQFF. The CDR3 region has the DNA TGTGCCAGCAGTCTGGGACTCGATGAGCAGTTCTTC.